Each of the 16 T cell receptor beta chains below was sequenced from the same sample in a study of pediatric ulcerative colitis. Rectal tissue came from one to two pinch biopsies taken at colonoscopy. Method: immunoSEQ multiplex PCR; TCRdb's copy keeps in-frame clones and lacks some. The profile covers 15,000 to 20,000 clones, with 80% appearing a single time and 6.5% to 9.5% taken by the ten largest. Sample: gut tissue. These receptors all come from a boy younger than 18 who was a control in a study of pediatric ulcerative colitis.

The rearrangement joins TRBV19 to TRBJ2-3; perhaps TRBD1 as D (6 bases). CDR3 size: 15 residues. V was cut by 2 bases and J by 4 bases, with 13 bases left in between. Germline V gene sequence: CDR1 LNHDA, CDR2 SQIVND (reference sequence). CDR3 loop: CASSILDSRSDTQYF. The CDR3 DNA follows: TGTGCCAGTAGTATATTGGACAGCCGATCAGATACGCAGTATTTT. Full variable domain (rest looked up from reference TRBV19 and TRBJ2-3): DGGITQSPKYLFRKEGQNVTLSCEQNLNHDAMYWYRQDPGQGLRLIYYSQIVNDFQKGDIAEGYSVSREKKESFPLTVTSAQKNPTAFYLCASSILDSRSDTQYFGPGTRLTVL.

The chain joins TRBV5-1 to TRBJ2-7, with D possibly being TRBD1 (5 bases). The CDR3 loop spans 15 amino acids. Germline CDR1 SGHRS, CDR2 YFSETQ. The V end was cut by 1 base, the J end by 5 bases, with 16 bases between. The CDR3 spells CASSLMTESRDEQYF. The CDR3, as DNA: TGCGCCAGCAGCTTGATGACAGAGTCTAGGGACGAGCAGTACTTC.

V gene TRBV10-3 combines with J gene TRBJ2-3; 7 bases match TRBD1. The germline V gene encodes CDR1 ENHRY and CDR2 SYGVKD. The CDR3 is made up of 13 amino acids. V dropped 10 bases and J dropped 0; count of bases not matched to a gene: 4. CDR3 protein: CASRDSSTDTQYF. The CDR3 bases are TGTGCCAGCCGGGACAGTAGCACAGATACGCAGTATTTT.

This clone was counted once. V and J are TRBV13 and TRBJ1-1, with 9 bases that match TRBD1. Germline-derived CDR1 and CDR2 are PRHDT and FYEKMQ (reference sequence). CDR3 length equals 14 residues. V lost 3 bases to trimming and J lost 1 base; unmatched junction nucleotides: 0. CDR3 DNA: TGTGCCAGCAGCTTGGGACAGGGGAACACTGAAGCTTTCTTT. This encodes CASSLGQGNTEAFF.

The chain joins TRBV19 to TRBJ2-7, with a possible D match to TRBD1 (5 bases). Trimming pared 9 bases from V and 3 bases from J, leaving 15 bases between. The CDR3 length is 13 residues. Germline V CDR1 and CDR2: LNHDA, SQIVND (reference sequence). In nucleotides, the CDR3 is TGTGCCAGCTCATCCGGACACGGCTACGAGCAGTACTTC. Translation gives CASSSGHGYEQYF.

CDR3 DNA sequence: TGTGCCAGCAGCTCCCGGTCTAGCGGGAGGGATACGCAGTATTTT. It codes for CASSSRSSGRDTQYF. The chain uses TRBV7-3 and TRBJ2-3, with 11 bases that match TRBD2. The ends lost 4 bases at V and 6 bases at J; junction bases unmatched: 6. CDR3 size: 15 residues. Germline lookup yields CDR1 SGHTA and CDR2 FQGTGA.

This clone is a singleton in its sample. The chain combines TRBV6-6 with TRBJ1-5; D gene unclear. This CDR3 is 16 amino acids long. The V end lost 3 bases, the J end lost 2 bases, and 14 bases lay between the germline ends. Germline V gene sequence: CDR1 MNHNY, CDR2 SVGAGI (reference sequence). CDR3 protein: CASSYSQGFGNQPQHF. Here the CDR3 DNA reads TGTGCCAGCAGTTATAGTCAAGGGTTCGGCAATCAGCCCCAGCATTTT.

The rearrangement uses TRBV18 and TRBJ2-1; TRBD1 matches at 12 bases. The germline CDR1 and CDR2 sequences are KGHSH and LQKENI. J gave up 7 bases and V 6 bases, and 7 bases lay outside the gene matches. This CDR3 is 15 amino acids long. This CDR3 is CASSVGQGARNEQFF. The CDR3 DNA sequence: TGTGCCAGCTCGGTGGGACAGGGGGCGCGGAATGAGCAGTTCTTC.

As DNA, the CDR3 is TGTGCCAGCAGCCCTGGACAGGGAGAAGGCAACTATGGCTACACCTTC. Amino acids: CASSPGQGEGNYGYTF. The rearrangement uses TRBV7-2 and TRBJ1-2; 8 nucleotides agree with TRBD1. The germline CDR1 and CDR2 sequences are SGHTA and FQGNSA. This CDR3 is 16 amino acids long. J lost 2 bases, V lost 5 bases, and 10 bases had no gene match.

The chain joins TRBV4-1 to TRBJ1-2; 7 nucleotides match TRBD1. J was trimmed by 8 bases and V by 1 base; bases with no gene match: 22. Germline assignment: CDR1 MGHRA and CDR2 YSYEKL. The CDR3 contains 19 residues. The CDR3 sequence is CASSQGIFPRQGGRRGYTF. CDR3 DNA: TGCGCCAGCAGCCAAGGAATATTCCCTCGACAGGGAGGACGTCGAGGCTACACCTTC.

The CDR3: CASSEPVPDTQYF. The DNA of the CDR3 is TGTGCCAGCAGTGAACCCGTTCCTGATACGCAGTATTTT. The chain uses TRBV6-1 and TRBJ2-3; D gene unclear. V lost 2 bases and J 6 bases, leaving 9 bases between the germline ends. Per germline, CDR1 MNHNS and CDR2 SASEGT. The length of the CDR3 is 13 residues.

This rearrangement joins TRBV6-1 to TRBJ2-2; D call uncertain. V lost 5 bases, J lost 6 bases, and 7 bases lay in between. CDR1 is MNHNS and CDR2 is SASEGT in the germline V gene. The CDR3 extends over 12 amino acids. In DNA form, the CDR3 reads TGTGCCAGCAGTTTTGTGTCCGGGGAGCTGTTTTTT. This codes for CASSFVSGELFF.

The V gene is TRBV7-9, the J gene TRBJ2-1, with D possibly matching TRBD2 (5 bases). The CDR3 spans 14 residues. The germline CDR1 and CDR2 sequences are SEHNR and FQNEAQ (reference sequence). Trimming removed 3 bases at V and 5 bases at J, with 11 bases between. DNA of the CDR3: TGTGCCAGCAGCTTCACGCGGGTCGACAATGAGCAGTTCTTC. Its translation is CASSFTRVDNEQFF.

The chain is built from TRBV29-1 and TRBJ2-7; D possibly uses TRBD1 or TRBD2 (5 bases each). CDR3 length: 14 residues. Germline lookup yields CDR1 SQVTM and CDR2 ANQGSEA. Trimming shortened V by 5 bases and J by 2 bases, and 16 bases separated the two germline ends. CDR3 sequence: CSVLDGTATYEQYF. In DNA, the CDR3 is TGCAGCGTTCTAGACGGGACGGCCACCTACGAGCAGTACTTC.

The rearrangement joins TRBV6-6 to TRBJ2-3; TRBD1 or TRBD2 may be the D gene (5 bases each). Germline V gene data show CDR1 as MNHNY and CDR2 as SVGAGI (reference sequence). Between the trimmed V and J ends, which lost 6 bases and 2 bases, there was a span of 18 bases. The length of the CDR3 is 16 residues. The CDR3, as DNA: TGTGCCAGCAGCCCCGGGACCGCAATCAACACAGATACGCAGTATTTT. This translates into CASSPGTAINTDTQYF.

This clone was seen more than once but under ten times. The CDR3 region has the DNA TGTGCCAGCAGCTTAGGGACAGTATACAATCAGCCCCAGCATTTT. This encodes CASSLGTVYNQPQHF. The gene calls are TRBV7-8 and TRBJ1-5; a weak D match, TRBD1 (6 bases). Germline CDR1 and CDR2: SGHVS and FQNEAQ. CDR3 size: 15 residues. The V end lost 1 base, the J end lost 3 bases, and 10 bases lay between the germline ends.